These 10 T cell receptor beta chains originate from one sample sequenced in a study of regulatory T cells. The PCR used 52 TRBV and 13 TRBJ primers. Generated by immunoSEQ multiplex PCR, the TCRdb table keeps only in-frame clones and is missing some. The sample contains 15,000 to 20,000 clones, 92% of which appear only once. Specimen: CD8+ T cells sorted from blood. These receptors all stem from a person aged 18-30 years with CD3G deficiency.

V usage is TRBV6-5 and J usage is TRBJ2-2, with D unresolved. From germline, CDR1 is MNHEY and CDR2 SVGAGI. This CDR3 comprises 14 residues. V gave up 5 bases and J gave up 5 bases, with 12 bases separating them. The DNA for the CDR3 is TGTGCCAGCAGTCCGCGTACCCGGACCGGGGAGCTGTTTTTT. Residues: CASSPRTRTGELFF.

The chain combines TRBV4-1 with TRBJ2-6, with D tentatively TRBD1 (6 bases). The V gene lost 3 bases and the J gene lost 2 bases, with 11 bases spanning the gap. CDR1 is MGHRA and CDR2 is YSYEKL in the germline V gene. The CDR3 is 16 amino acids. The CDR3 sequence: CASSHPGQTGANVLTF. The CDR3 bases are TGCGCCAGCAGCCACCCAGGACAGACTGGGGCCAACGTCCTGACTTTC.

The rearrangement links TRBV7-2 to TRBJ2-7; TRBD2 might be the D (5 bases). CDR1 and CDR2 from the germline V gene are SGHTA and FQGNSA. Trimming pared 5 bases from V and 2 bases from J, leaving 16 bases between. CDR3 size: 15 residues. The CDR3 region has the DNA TGTGCCAGCAGCCAAATCGTTAGCGTCGCCTACGAGCAGTACTTC. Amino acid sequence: CASSQIVSVAYEQYF. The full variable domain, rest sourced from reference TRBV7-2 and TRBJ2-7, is GAGVSQSPSNKVTEKGKDVELRCDPISGHTALYWYRQSLGQGLEFLIYFQGNSAPDKSGLPSDRFSAERTGGSVSTLTIQRTQQEDSAVYLCASSQIVSVAYEQYFGPGTRLTVT.

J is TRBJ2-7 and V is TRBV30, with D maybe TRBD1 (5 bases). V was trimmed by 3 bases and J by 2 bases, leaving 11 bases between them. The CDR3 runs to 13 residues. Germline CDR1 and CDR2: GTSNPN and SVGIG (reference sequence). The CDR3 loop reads CAWRSQGAYEQYF. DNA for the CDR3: TGTGCCTGGAGGTCCCAAGGGGCCTACGAGCAGTACTTC. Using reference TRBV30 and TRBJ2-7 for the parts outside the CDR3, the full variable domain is SQTIHQWPATLVQPVGSPLSLECTVEGTSNPNLYWYRQAAGRGLQLLFYSVGIGQISSEVPQNLSASRPQDRQFILSSKKLLLSDSGFYLCAWRSQGAYEQYFGPGTRLTVT.

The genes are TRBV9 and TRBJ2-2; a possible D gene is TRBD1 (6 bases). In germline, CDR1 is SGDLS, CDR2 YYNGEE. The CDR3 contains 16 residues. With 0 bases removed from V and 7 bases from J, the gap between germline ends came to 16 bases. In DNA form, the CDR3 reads TGTGCCAGCAGCGTAGACTTGGGGAGAGGGGGCGGGGAGCTGTTTTTT. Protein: CASSVDLGRGGGELFF.

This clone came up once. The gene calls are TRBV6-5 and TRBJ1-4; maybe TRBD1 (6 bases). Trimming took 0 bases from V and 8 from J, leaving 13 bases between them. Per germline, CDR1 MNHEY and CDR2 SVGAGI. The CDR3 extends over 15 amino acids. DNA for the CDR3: TGTGCCAGCAGTTACTCTATTTCAGGGGAAGAAAAACTGTTTTTT. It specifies CASSYSISGEEKLFF.

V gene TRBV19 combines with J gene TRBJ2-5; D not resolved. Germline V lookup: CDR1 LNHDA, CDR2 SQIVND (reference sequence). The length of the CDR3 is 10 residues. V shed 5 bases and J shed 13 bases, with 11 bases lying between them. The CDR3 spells CASSALSRYF. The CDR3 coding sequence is TGTGCCAGTAGTGCCCTCTCCCGGTACTTC.

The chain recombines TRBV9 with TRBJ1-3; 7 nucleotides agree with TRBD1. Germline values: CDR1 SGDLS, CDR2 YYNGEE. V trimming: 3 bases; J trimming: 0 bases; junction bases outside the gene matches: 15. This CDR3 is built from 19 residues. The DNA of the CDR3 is TGTGCCAGCAGCGGAGGAGGGGGCGGAGATATTGGCTCTGGAAACACCATATATTTT. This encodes CASSGGGGGDIGSGNTIYF.

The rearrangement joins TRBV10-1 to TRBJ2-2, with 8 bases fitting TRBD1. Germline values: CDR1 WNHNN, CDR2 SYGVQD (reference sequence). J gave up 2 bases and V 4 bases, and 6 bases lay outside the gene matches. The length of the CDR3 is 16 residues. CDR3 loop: CASSGAGTGNTGELFF. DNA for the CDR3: TGCGCCAGCAGTGGGGCCGGGACAGGAAACACCGGGGAGCTGTTTTTT.

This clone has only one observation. The CDR3: CASSYSPRTTGELFF. DNA of the CDR3: TGTGCCAGCAGTTACTCTCCCCGAACTACCGGGGAGCTGTTTTTT. V is TRBV6-5 and J is TRBJ2-2; D gene unclear. The CDR3 consists of 15 residues. CDR1 is MNHEY, CDR2 SVGAGI, per germline. Trimming removed 0 bases from V and 5 bases from J, with 10 bases in between.